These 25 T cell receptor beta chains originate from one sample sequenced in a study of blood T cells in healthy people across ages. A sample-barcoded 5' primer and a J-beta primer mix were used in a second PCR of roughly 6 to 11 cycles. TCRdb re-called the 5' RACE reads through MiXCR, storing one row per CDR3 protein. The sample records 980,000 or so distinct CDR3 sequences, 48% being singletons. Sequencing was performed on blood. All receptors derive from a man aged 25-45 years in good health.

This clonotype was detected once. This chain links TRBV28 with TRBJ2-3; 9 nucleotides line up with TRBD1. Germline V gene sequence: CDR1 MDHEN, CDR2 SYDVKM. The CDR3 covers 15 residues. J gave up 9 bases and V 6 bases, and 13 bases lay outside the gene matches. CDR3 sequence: CASSLTGGEGDTQYF. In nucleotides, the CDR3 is TGTGCCAGCAGCTTAACAGGGGGCGAAGGGGACACGCAGTATTTT.

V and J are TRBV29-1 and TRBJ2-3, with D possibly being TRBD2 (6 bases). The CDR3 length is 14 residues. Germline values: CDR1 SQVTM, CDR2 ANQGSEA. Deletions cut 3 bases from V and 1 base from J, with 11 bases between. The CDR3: CSVEWGGGTDTQYF. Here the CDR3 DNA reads TGCAGCGTTGAGTGGGGCGGGGGCACAGATACGCAGTATTTT.

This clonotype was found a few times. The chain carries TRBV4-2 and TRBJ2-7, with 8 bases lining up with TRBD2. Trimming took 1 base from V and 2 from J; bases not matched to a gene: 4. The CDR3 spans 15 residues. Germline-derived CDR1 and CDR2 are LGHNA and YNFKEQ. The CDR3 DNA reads TGTGCCAGCAGCCAAGGGACTAGCAGCGCCTACGAGCAGTACTTC. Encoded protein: CASSQGTSSAYEQYF.

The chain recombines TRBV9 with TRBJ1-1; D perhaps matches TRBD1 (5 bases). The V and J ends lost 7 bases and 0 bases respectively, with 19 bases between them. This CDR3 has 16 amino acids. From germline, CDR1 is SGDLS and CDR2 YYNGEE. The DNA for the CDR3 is TGTGCCAGCTCCCCGCGGGACGGGGGGATGAACACTGAAGCTTTCTTT. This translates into CASSPRDGGMNTEAFF.

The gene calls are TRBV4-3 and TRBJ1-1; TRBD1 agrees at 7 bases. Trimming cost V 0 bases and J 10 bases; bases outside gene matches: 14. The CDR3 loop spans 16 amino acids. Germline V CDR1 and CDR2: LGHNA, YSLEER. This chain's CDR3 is CASSQDTGQALRGAFF. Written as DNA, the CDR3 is TGCGCCAGCAGCCAAGATACTGGACAGGCCCTTAGAGGAGCTTTCTTT.

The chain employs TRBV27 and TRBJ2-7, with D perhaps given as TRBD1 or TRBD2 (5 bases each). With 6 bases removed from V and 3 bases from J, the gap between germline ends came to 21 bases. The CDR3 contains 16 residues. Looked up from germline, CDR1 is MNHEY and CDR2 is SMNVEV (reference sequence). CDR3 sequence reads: CASRAAGDGLYYEQYF. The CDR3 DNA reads TGTGCCAGCAGAGCTGCTGGGGACGGCCTATACTACGAGCAGTACTTC.

The CDR3 loop reads CASSLSPQIRDTQYF. In DNA form, the CDR3 reads TGTGCCAGCAGTTTATCGCCCCAAATCAGAGATACGCAGTATTTT. This chain uses TRBV28 with TRBJ2-3; no clear D. The V end lost 1 base, the J end lost 5 bases, and 13 bases lay between the germline ends. The CDR3 extends over 15 amino acids. The V gene's germline CDR1 is MDHEN and CDR2 SYDVKM.

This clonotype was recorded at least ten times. The CDR3 nucleotides read TGTGCCAGCGGCTGGGACAGGGCAAGCGAGCAGTACTTC. It translates to CASGWDRASEQYF. The chain carries TRBV2 and TRBJ2-7, with 9 positions matching TRBD1. In germline, CDR1 is SNHLY, CDR2 FYNNEI. With V trimmed by 8 bases and J by 6 bases, 8 bases remained unmatched. There are 13 residues in the CDR3.

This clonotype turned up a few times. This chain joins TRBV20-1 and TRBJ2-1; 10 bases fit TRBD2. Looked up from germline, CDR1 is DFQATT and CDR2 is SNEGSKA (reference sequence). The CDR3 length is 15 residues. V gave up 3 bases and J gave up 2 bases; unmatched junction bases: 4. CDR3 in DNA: TGCAGTGCTAGGGTAGCGGGGGGCCCCTACAATGAGCAGTTCTTC. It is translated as CSARVAGGPYNEQFF.

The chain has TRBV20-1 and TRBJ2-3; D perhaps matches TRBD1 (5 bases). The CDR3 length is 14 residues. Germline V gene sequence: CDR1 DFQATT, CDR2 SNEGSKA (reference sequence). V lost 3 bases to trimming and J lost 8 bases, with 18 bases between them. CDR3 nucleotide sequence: TGCAGTGCTAGTCGCGGCCCGGCTCAGGGTACGCAGTATTTT. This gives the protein CSASRGPAQGTQYF.

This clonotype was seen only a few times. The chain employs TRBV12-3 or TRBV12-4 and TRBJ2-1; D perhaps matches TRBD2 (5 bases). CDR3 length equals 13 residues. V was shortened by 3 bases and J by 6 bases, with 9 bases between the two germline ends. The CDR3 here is CASSFSGFNEQFF. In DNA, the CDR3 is TGTGCCAGCAGTTTTTCGGGGTTCAATGAGCAGTTCTTC.

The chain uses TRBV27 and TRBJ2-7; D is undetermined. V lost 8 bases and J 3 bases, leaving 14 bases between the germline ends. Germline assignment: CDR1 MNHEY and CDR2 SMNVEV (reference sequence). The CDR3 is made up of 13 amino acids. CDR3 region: CASPALSFYEQYF. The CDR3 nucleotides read TGTGCCAGCCCAGCCCTGTCCTTCTACGAGCAGTACTTC.

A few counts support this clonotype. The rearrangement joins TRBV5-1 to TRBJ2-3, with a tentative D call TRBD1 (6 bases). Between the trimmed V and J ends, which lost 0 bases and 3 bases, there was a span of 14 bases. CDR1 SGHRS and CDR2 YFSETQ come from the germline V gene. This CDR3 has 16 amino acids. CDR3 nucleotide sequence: TGCGCCAGCAGCTTGGGTGCGCAGGGGTTGACAGATACGCAGTATTTT. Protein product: CASSLGAQGLTDTQYF.

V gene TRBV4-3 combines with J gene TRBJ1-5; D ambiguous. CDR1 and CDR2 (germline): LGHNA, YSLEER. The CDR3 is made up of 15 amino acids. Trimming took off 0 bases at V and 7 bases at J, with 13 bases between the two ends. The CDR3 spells CASSQEIGRRQPQHF. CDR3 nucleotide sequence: TGCGCCAGCAGCCAAGAGATCGGGAGGCGACAGCCCCAGCATTTT.

CDR3: CASSLSRTGFSYEQYF. The DNA for the CDR3 is TGTGCCAGCAGTTTATCGAGGACAGGGTTCTCCTACGAGCAGTACTTC. This chain joins TRBV27 and TRBJ2-7; 8 bases match TRBD1. CDR3 length: 16 amino acids. Germline CDR1 and CDR2: MNHEY and SMNVEV (reference sequence). Trimming cost V 0 bases and J 0 bases; bases outside gene matches: 4.

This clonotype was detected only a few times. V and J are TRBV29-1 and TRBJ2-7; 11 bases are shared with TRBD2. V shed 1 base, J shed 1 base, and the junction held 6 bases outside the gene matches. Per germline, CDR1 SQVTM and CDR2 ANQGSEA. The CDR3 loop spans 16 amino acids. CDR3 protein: CSVEVPSGGLSYEQYF. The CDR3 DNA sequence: TGCAGCGTTGAAGTCCCTAGCGGGGGGCTATCCTACGAGCAGTACTTC.

The CDR3 DNA is TGTGCCAGCAGTCGGCTCGTTCCAGGCAACTCCTACGAGCAGTACTTC. It encodes CASSRLVPGNSYEQYF. This chain connects TRBV27 to TRBJ2-7; D remains ambiguous. Germline-derived CDR1 and CDR2 are MNHEY and SMNVEV (reference sequence). This CDR3 contains 16 residues. The V and J ends lost 5 bases and 0 bases respectively, with 17 bases between them.

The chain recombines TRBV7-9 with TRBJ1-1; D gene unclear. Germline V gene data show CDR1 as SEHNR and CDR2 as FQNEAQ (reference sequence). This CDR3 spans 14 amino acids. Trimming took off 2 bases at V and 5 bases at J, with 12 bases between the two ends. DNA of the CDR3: TGTGCCAGCAGCTTAAGGTCAGCGGATACTGAAGCTTTCTTT. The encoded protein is CASSLRSADTEAFF.

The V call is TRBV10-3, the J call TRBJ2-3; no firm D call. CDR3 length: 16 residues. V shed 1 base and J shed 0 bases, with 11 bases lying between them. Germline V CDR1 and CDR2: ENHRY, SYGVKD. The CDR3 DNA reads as TGTGCCATCAGTGAGTTCGGCGGCACTAGCACAGATACGCAGTATTTT. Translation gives CAISEFGGTSTDTQYF.

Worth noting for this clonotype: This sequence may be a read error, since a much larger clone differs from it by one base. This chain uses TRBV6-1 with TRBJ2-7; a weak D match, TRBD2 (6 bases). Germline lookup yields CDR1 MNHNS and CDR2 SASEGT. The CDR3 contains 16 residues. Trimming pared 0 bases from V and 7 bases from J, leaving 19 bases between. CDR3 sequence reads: CASSEARGFSYNEQYF. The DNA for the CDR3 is TGTGCCAGCAGTGAAGCGCGGGGCTTTTCCTACAATGAGCAGTACTTC.

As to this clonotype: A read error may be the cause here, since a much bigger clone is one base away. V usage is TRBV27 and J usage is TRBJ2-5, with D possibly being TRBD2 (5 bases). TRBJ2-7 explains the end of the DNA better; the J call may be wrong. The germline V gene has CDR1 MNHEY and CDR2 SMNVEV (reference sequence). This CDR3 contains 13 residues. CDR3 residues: CASSVREGYEQYF. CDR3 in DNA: TGTGCCAGCAGTGTGAGAGAGGGCTACGAGCAGTACTTC.

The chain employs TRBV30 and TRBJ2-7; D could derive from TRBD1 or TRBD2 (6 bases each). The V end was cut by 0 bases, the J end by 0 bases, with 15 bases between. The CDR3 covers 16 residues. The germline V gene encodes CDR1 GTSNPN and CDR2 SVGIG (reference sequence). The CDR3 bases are TGTGCCTGGAGTGTACGGGGGCAGAAGTACTCCTACGAGCAGTACTTC. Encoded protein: CAWSVRGQKYSYEQYF.

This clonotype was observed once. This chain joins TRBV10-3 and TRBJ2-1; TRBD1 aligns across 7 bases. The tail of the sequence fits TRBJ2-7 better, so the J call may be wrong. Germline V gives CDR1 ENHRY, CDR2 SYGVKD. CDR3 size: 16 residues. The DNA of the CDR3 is TGTGCCATCAGTGAGTCGACAGGGAGCTCCTACAATGAGCAGTACTTC. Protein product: CAISESTGSSYNEQYF.

The CDR3 is CASSQEVGVVYEQYF. In DNA, the CDR3 is TGTGCCAGCAGCCAAGAGGTGGGCGTCGTCTACGAGCAGTACTTC. This rearrangement joins TRBV11-3 to TRBJ2-7, with no clear D. Germline assignment: CDR1 SGHNT and CDR2 YENEEA. CDR3 length: 15 residues. Trimming stripped 5 bases from V and 3 bases from J, with 17 bases between.

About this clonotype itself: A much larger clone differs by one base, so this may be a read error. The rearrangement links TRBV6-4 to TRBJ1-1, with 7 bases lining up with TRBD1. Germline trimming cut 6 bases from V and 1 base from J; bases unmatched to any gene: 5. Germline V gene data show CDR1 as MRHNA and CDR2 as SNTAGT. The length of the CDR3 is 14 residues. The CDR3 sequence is CASSQTGANTEAFF. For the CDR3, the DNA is TGTGCCAGCAGCCAAACAGGGGCGAACACTGAAGCTTTCTTT.